The 4 T cell receptor beta chains below all came from one sample that was sequenced in a study of tumor-infiltrating lymphocytes in primary liver carcinoma. It was unsorted whole blood that yielded blood RNA, and germline DNA was also extracted. The investigators made TCR beta cDNA from roughly 0.45 ug total RNA, using a constant-region primer. Sequencing libraries for TCR beta derived from three nested multiplex PCR rounds that used slightly modified ARM-PCR. Investigators reported that the first two PCR rounds, at 9 to 11 cycles each, used TRBV1-TRBV30 forward primers with a C-beta reverse primer. Each CDR3 protein is one row after TCRdb ran MiXCR on the multiplex PCR reads. Of around 330,000 distinct CDR3 sequences detected, 65% appear once; the ten largest clones hold roughly 8.9%. Sequenced input: peripheral blood. Receptor source: a man in his forties with primary liver carcinoma and hepatitis B virus infection.

This clonotype was seen repeatedly, ten times or more. This sequence may be a read error, since a much larger clone differs from it by one base. This rearrangement joins TRBV7-9 to TRBJ2-5, with D hard to call. The ends were cut back, 6 bases at V and 5 bases at J, with 7 bases in the middle. The germline V gene encodes CDR1 SEHNR and CDR2 FQNEAQ (reference sequence). The CDR3 contains 11 residues. CDR3 residues: CASRQSETQYF. For the CDR3, the DNA is TGTGCCAGCAGACAGTCGGAGACCCAGTACTTC.

This clonotype came up many times. This chain links TRBV6-2 or TRBV6-3 with TRBJ1-2, with 8 bases matching TRBD1. The CDR3 loop spans 15 amino acids. The V and J ends lost 5 bases and 7 bases, in that order; junction bases with no gene match: 12. In germline, CDR1 is MNHEY, CDR2 SVGEGT. The CDR3 sequence: CASSDPGQVFAGYTF. CDR3 sequence (DNA): TGTGCCAGCAGTGACCCGGGACAGGTTTTTGCTGGCTACACCTTC.

Note on this clonotype: At one boundary the junction diverges from the germline segment, which might be a read error. The chain combines TRBV10-2 with TRBJ2-3; the D gene is possibly TRBD2 (5 bases). Germline lookup yields CDR1 WSHSY and CDR2 SAAADI. This CDR3 has 16 residues. The CDR3 spells CASSVGLPRNTETQYF. CDR3 sequence (DNA): TGCGCCAGTAGTGTTGGACTCCCGAGAAACACAGAAACGCAGTATTTT.

This clonotype appeared many times. This chain joins TRBV12-3 or TRBV12-4 and TRBJ2-5; the D gene is possibly TRBD2 (5 bases). The CDR3 contains 14 residues. Trimming stripped 2 bases from V and 0 bases from J, with 7 bases between. DNA of the CDR3: TGTGCCAGCAGTTTAACGAGGGACCAAGAGACCCAGTACTTC. Translation: CASSLTRDQETQYF.